Listed below are T cell receptor beta chains from one sample, sequenced in a study of T cell repertoires in cytomegalovirus infection. These TCRs are of unknown antigen specificity. TCRdb re-called the reads through MiXCR, storing one row per CDR3 protein. The sample lists more than 85,000 distinct CDR3 sequences, around 28% seen once, with 80% to 90% in the top ten. Sequencing was performed on CD8+ T cells from cultured PBMCs, taken from culture after CMV antigen stimulation. The receptors shown here come from a human donor in good health (CMV status not recorded). Some clones in this sample may be carry-over from other donors' samples. The CDR3 runs from the conserved cysteine through the conserved F or W. Each record gives: J gene, V gene, clone size, CDR3 protein. Expanded clones are given a class, and other clones once, few, many or no size at all.

>TRBJ2-7|TRBV27|-
CASSLMEGEISYEQYF
>TRBJ2-1|TRBV27|few
CASSLAVLYNEQFF
>TRBJ2-3|TRBV11-3|-
CASSLTTAYTDTQYF
>TRBJ1-3|TRBV7-9|-
CASSLPGDTIYF
>TRBJ1-3|TRBV2|-
CASSEGFSSGNTIYF
>TRBJ2-1|TRBV7-8|-
CASSFSASDNEQFF
>TRBJ2-7|TRBV19|-
CASSASGGTSYEQYF
>TRBJ2-1|TRBV7-8|many
CASSLLGTVNHEQFF
>TRBJ2-1|TRBV20-1|few
CSGLPVSILAGVYNEQFF
>TRBJ2-1|TRBV7-9|-
CASSLVGTGDNEQFF
>TRBJ2-1|TRBV7-2|many
CASSLLAGGSDEQFF
>TRBJ1-2|TRBV2|-
CARFGGQGQGYTF
>TRBJ2-5|TRBV12-3/TRBV12-4|few
CASSFMETQYF
>TRBJ2-2|TRBV12-3/TRBV12-4|few
CASSTTNTGELFF
>TRBJ1-5|TRBV7-2|many
CASSLGDGSYQPQHF
>TRBJ1-2|TRBV11-2|-
CASSLGDNYGYTF
>TRBJ2-5|TRBV28|-
CASSLWTSGGAGGETQYF
>TRBJ1-1|TRBV7-2|many
CASSWGVTEAFF
>TRBJ1-1|TRBV19|few
CASSIRQGNTEAFF
>TRBJ2-7|TRBV11-2|-
CASTPTISDSSYEQYF
>TRBJ1-4|TRBV12-3/TRBV12-4|few
CASSSGGGINEKLFF
>TRBJ1-4|TRBV6-2/TRBV6-3|-
CASSYVEGEKLFF
>TRBJ1-2|TRBV7-9|-
CAGTTVTGVRYGYTF
>TRBJ1-2|TRBV6-5|-
CASSTRGSYGYTF
>TRBJ1-1|TRBV4-1|few
CASSREGGGSTEAFF
>TRBJ1-1|TRBV2|few
CASEGNTEAFF
>TRBJ2-7|TRBV6-6|-
CASFRTGGVEQYF
>TRBJ2-1|TRBV29-1|few
CSVPERGAYNEQFF
>TRBJ2-3|TRBV28|many
CASSLGRSTDTQYF
>TRBJ1-2|TRBV6-5|-
CASSPRQGNYGYTF
>TRBJ2-3|TRBV5-1|-
CASSPWTSGGWVDTQYF
>TRBJ1-1|TRBV4-1|many
CASSQEEWTEAFF
>TRBJ1-1|TRBV4-1|few
CASSQDPSAGANTEAFF
>TRBJ1-2|TRBV6-2/TRBV6-3|-
CASSSGPIYYGYTF
>TRBJ1-1|TRBV20-1|-
CSARAVNTEAFF
>TRBJ1-4|TRBV7-8|many
CASSLDGKLFF
>TRBJ1-5|TRBV28|many
CASSFAGENQPQHF
>TRBJ2-3|TRBV19|-
CASSPGLRTDTQYF
>TRBJ2-3|TRBV7-3|-
CASSPTPGDPSAQYF
>TRBJ2-1|TRBV7-8|many
CASSHPLFGMVNEQFF